This passage covers 20 T cell receptor beta chains from one sample sequenced in a study of blood T cell repertoires in COVID-19. Sequencing was performed with immunoSEQ multiplex PCR; in TCRdb, only in-frame clones are kept and a portion is missing. Counted here are fewer than 500,000 clones, roughly 89% occurring once; the ten biggest clones make up roughly 0.84%. Specimen: peripheral blood. Receptors originate from a man aged 18 to 30 with COVID-19, enrolled during active disease.

The rearrangement joins TRBV5-4 to TRBJ2-7; possible D gene TRBD1, 5 bases. The CDR3 runs 15 residues. Germline CDR1 reads SGHNT; CDR2 reads YYREEE (reference sequence). The ends were cut back, 4 bases at V and 3 bases at J, with 17 bases in the middle. CDR3 bases: TGTGCCAGCAGCCGGGCCAATGCCGACAGCTACGAGCAGTACTTC. It translates to CASSRANADSYEQYF. Full variable domain (rest looked up from reference TRBV5-4 and TRBJ2-7): ETGVTQSPTHLIKTRGQQVTLRCSSQSGHNTVSWYQQALGQGPQFIFQYYREEENGRGNFPPRFSGLQFPNYSSELNVNALELDDSALYLCASSRANADSYEQYFGPGTRLTVT.

The rearrangement uses TRBV6-6 and TRBJ1-5, with a tentative D call TRBD1 (5 bases). CDR1 and CDR2 (germline): MNHNY, SVGAGI (reference sequence). Trimming stripped 5 bases from V and 0 bases from J, with 20 bases between. CDR3 length equals 18 residues. The CDR3 spells CASSLRGRALYSNQPQHF. In nucleotides, the CDR3 is TGTGCCAGCAGTCTCCGTGGCAGGGCCCTATATAGCAATCAGCCCCAGCATTTT.

This chain uses TRBV11-2 with TRBJ2-1; TRBD1 agrees at 9 bases. Germline CDR1 reads SGHAT; CDR2 reads FQNNGV. The CDR3 consists of 13 residues. V shed 5 bases, J shed 15 bases, and the junction held 11 bases outside the gene matches. In DNA form, the CDR3 reads TGTGCCAGCAGCCAGGGACAGGGCTCGTTTTCGTTCTTC. It yields the protein CASSQGQGSFSFF.

The chain couples TRBV7-9 to TRBJ1-4; D is unresolved. Germline assignment: CDR1 SEHNR and CDR2 FQNEAQ (reference sequence). Trimming took 5 bases from V and 4 from J, leaving 20 bases between them. The CDR3 sequence is 17 residues long. As DNA, the CDR3 is TGTGCCAGCAGCCTTGTGAAAGGGAGCAGCTTTAATGAAAAACTGTTTTTT. This encodes CASSLVKGSSFNEKLFF.

This chain joins TRBV5-6 and TRBJ2-1; 10 bases agree with TRBD2. The CDR3 sequence is 16 residues long. Germline V gene data show CDR1 as SGHDT and CDR2 as YYEEEE. Germline trimming cut 1 base from V and 4 bases from J; bases unmatched to any gene: 5. CDR3 sequence: CASSLFGAGGYNEQFF. CDR3 nucleotide sequence: TGTGCCAGCAGCTTGTTTGGAGCGGGAGGGTACAATGAGCAGTTCTTC.

The chain is built from TRBV7-6 and TRBJ1-5, with a tentative D call TRBD1 (5 bases). V shed 5 bases and J shed 1 base, with 15 bases lying between them. Germline V lookup: CDR1 SGHVS, CDR2 FNYEAQ. The CDR3 sequence is 16 residues long. This CDR3 is CASSPGGAGSNQPQHF. In DNA form, the CDR3 reads TGTGCCAGCAGCCCCGGAGGGGCCGGGAGCAATCAGCCCCAGCATTTT.

The CDR3 sequence is CASSFSGFYEQYF. CDR3 DNA: TGTGCCAGCAGCTTTTCCGGGTTTTACGAGCAGTACTTC. This chain links TRBV7-9 with TRBJ2-7, with D uncertain. This CDR3 is built from 13 residues. The germline V gene encodes CDR1 SEHNR and CDR2 FQNEAQ (reference sequence). V gave up 3 bases and J gave up 4 bases, with 10 bases separating them.

The rearrangement links TRBV19 to TRBJ2-1; 10 bases agree with TRBD2. The CDR3 sequence is 16 residues long. The V gene's germline CDR1 is LNHDA and CDR2 SQIVND (reference sequence). Trimming at V came to 7 bases and at J to 7 bases, leaving 13 bases not matched to a gene. The CDR3 nucleotides read TGTGCCAGTAATAAGGGATGGCTAGCGGGAGAGAATGAGCAGTTCTTC. Protein: CASNKGWLAGENEQFF.

The V and J genes are TRBV11-3 and TRBJ1-6; D is ambiguous. The CDR3 totals 13 residues. The V and J ends lost 5 bases and 7 bases respectively, with 9 bases between them. Germline V gives CDR1 SGHNT, CDR2 YENEEA. DNA for the CDR3: TGTGCCAGCAGCCCCGGGAGCAATTCACCCCTCCACTTT. Translation gives CASSPGSNSPLHF.

This chain connects TRBV29-1 to TRBJ2-2, with 7 bases identical to TRBD1. Germline loops: CDR1 SQVTM, CDR2 ANQGSEA. V trimming: 7 bases; J trimming: 3 bases; junction bases outside the gene matches: 2. The CDR3 has 12 amino acids. CDR3 nucleotides: TGCAGCGCTGACAGGGACACCGGGGAGCTGTTTTTT. The encoded protein is CSADRDTGELFF.

The chain couples TRBV18 to TRBJ1-2; 9 nucleotides line up with TRBD1. The CDR3 is 16 amino acids. The germline CDR1 and CDR2 sequences are KGHSH and LQKENI. Trimming cost V 3 bases and J 4 bases; bases outside gene matches: 9. The chain's CDR3 is CASSPGTGSFGYGYTF. CDR3 in DNA: TGTGCCAGCTCACCCGGGACAGGGTCCTTCGGCTATGGCTACACCTTC.

V gene TRBV6-6 combines with J gene TRBJ2-5; TRBD1 matches at 10 bases. Germline lookup yields CDR1 MNHNY and CDR2 SVGAGI (reference sequence). This CDR3 contains 15 residues. Trimming cost V 4 bases and J 1 base; bases outside gene matches: 3. The CDR3 reads CASSSGQGIQETQYF. CDR3 nucleotide sequence: TGTGCCAGCAGTTCGGGACAGGGGATCCAAGAGACCCAGTACTTC.

Concerning this clone: Other DNA sequences in the same sample also yield this CDR3. The J gene is TRBJ2-5, the V gene TRBV12-3 or TRBV12-4, with TRBD1 as a possible D gene (6 bases). V gave up 3 bases and J gave up 5 bases, with 10 bases separating them. CDR3 length: 13 residues. Written as DNA, the CDR3 is TGTGCCAGCAGTTTCAGGGGTGGGGAGACCCAGTACTTC. This sequence encodes CASSFRGGETQYF.

This chain joins TRBV7-7 and TRBJ2-3; D not resolved. The CDR3 covers 14 residues. The germline V and J ends were trimmed by 3 bases and 0 bases, with 7 bases remaining between them. Germline CDR1 SSHAT, CDR2 FNYEAQ (reference sequence). CDR3 DNA: TGTGCCAGCAGCTTCAGTGGTAGCACAGATACGCAGTATTTT. Protein sequence: CASSFSGSTDTQYF.

The chain is built from TRBV9 and TRBJ2-3; D is perhaps TRBD2 (6 bases). This CDR3 region has 15 residues. V shed 1 base and J shed 1 base, with 10 bases lying between them. Germline loops: CDR1 SGDLS, CDR2 YYNGEE. CDR3 in amino acids: CASSVRSSGTDTQYF. The CDR3 DNA reads TGTGCCAGCAGCGTACGGTCTAGCGGCACAGATACGCAGTATTTT.

The genes are TRBV6-5 and TRBJ2-4; the match to TRBD1 covers 10 bases. V lost 5 bases to trimming and J lost 7 bases; unmatched junction nucleotides: 5. The CDR3 is made up of 14 amino acids. The germline gives CDR1 MNHEY, CDR2 SVGAGI. The CDR3 sequence is CASSPGTGVNIQYF. In DNA, the CDR3 is TGTGCCAGCAGTCCCGGGACAGGGGTCAACATTCAGTACTTC.

The V and J genes are TRBV19 and TRBJ1-2; a possible D gene is TRBD1 (6 bases). V was shortened by 5 bases and J by 7 bases, with 17 bases between the two germline ends. The CDR3 sequence is 14 residues long. Germline CDR1 and CDR2: LNHDA and SQIVND (reference sequence). CDR3: CASSPDRGATGYTF. DNA of the CDR3: TGTGCCAGTAGTCCGGACAGAGGCGCTACTGGCTACACCTTC.

The V gene is TRBV19, the J gene TRBJ2-1; 8 bases match TRBD1. This CDR3 spans 16 amino acids. J was trimmed by 3 bases and V by 7 bases; bases with no gene match: 11. Germline lookup yields CDR1 LNHDA and CDR2 SQIVND (reference sequence). The CDR3 spells CASNRKVTGDYNEQFF. In DNA form, the CDR3 reads TGTGCCAGTAATCGGAAGGTGACAGGGGACTACAATGAGCAGTTCTTC.

This clone was seen a few times. The J gene is TRBJ1-3, the V gene TRBV6-5; D possibly corresponds to TRBD1 (5 bases). V was clipped by 0 bases and J by 4 bases, with 13 bases between them. The CDR3 covers 16 residues. Germline V gives CDR1 MNHEY, CDR2 SVGAGI. For the CDR3, the DNA is TGTGCCAGCAGTTACTCGATGGTAGGGGCAGGAAACACCATATATTTT. Its translation: CASSYSMVGAGNTIYF.

CDR3 amino acids: CASSIWDTQNQPQHF. The CDR3, as DNA: TGTGCCAGCAGCATTTGGGACACCCAGAATCAGCCCCAGCATTTT. The rearrangement links TRBV5-6 to TRBJ1-5, with D possibly being TRBD1 (6 bases). The CDR3 consists of 15 residues. Germline V gene lookup returns CDR1 SGHDT and CDR2 YYEEEE. The germline V and J ends were trimmed by 4 bases and 4 bases, with 15 bases remaining between them.